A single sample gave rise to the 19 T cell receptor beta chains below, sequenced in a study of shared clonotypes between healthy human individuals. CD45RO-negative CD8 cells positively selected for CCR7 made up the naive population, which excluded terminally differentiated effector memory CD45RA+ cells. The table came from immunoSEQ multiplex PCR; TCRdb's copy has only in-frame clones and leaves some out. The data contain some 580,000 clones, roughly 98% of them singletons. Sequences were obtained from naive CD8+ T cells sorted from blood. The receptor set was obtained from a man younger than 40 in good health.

CDR3 coding DNA: TGCGCCAGCGGCCTTCAAAGCCCCTTTGGCTACACCTTC. Encoded protein: CASGLQSPFGYTF. V is TRBV5-1 and J is TRBJ1-2; D remains ambiguous. This CDR3 has 13 amino acids. Germline-derived CDR1 and CDR2 are SGHRS and YFSETQ. V lost 7 bases, J lost 7 bases, and 17 bases lay in between.

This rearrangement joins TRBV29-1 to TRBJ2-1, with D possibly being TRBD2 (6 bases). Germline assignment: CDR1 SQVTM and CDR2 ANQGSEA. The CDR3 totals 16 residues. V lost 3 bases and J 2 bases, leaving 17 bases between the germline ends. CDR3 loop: CSVEGKTGLAYNEQFF. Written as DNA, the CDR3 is TGCAGCGTTGAGGGAAAAACGGGACTCGCCTACAATGAGCAGTTCTTC.

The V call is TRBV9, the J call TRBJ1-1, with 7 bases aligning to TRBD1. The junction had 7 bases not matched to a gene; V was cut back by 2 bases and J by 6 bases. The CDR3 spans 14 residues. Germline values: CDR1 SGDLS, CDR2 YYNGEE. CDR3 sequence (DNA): TGTGCCAGCAGCGTGTTACAGGGGACGGCTGAAGCTTTCTTT. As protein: CASSVLQGTAEAFF.

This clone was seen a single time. The CDR3: CASTWRDWNTGELFF. CDR3 nucleotide sequence: TGTGCCAGCACCTGGAGGGACTGGAACACCGGGGAGCTGTTTTTT. The chain is built from TRBV5-5 and TRBJ2-2; TRBD2 is a possible D gene (6 bases). With 6 bases removed from V and 1 base from J, the gap between germline ends came to 13 bases. Germline V gives CDR1 SGHKS, CDR2 YYEKEE (reference sequence). This CDR3 is 15 amino acids long.

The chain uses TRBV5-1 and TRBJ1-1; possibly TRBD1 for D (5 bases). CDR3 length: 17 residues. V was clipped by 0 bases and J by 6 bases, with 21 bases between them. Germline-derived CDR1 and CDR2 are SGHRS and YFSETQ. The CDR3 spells CASSLVGDGARSAEAFF. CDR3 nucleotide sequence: TGCGCCAGCAGCTTGGTCGGGGACGGGGCTCGTTCCGCTGAAGCTTTCTTT.

CDR3 in amino acids: CASSLGPEANQPQHF. Here the CDR3 DNA reads TGTGCCAGCAGCTTGGGCCCCGAGGCCAATCAGCCCCAGCATTTT. This chain joins TRBV11-2 and TRBJ1-5; no definite D call. V lost 3 bases and J 3 bases, leaving 12 bases between the germline ends. Germline V gene lookup returns CDR1 SGHAT and CDR2 FQNNGV. The CDR3 runs 15 residues.

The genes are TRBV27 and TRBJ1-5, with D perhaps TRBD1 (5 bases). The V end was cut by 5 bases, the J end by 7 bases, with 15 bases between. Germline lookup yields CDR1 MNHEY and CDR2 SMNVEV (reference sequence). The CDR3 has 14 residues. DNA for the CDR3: TGTGCCAGCAGTCTCGGGACGGGGAACCAGCCCCAGCATTTT. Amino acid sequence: CASSLGTGNQPQHF.

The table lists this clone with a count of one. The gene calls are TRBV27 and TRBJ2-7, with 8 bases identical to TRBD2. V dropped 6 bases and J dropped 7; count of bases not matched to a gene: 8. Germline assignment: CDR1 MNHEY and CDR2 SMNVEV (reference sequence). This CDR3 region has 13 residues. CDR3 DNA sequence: TGTGCCAGCAGCCCGGGACTAGTCAGGGAGCAGTACTTC. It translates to CASSPGLVREQYF.

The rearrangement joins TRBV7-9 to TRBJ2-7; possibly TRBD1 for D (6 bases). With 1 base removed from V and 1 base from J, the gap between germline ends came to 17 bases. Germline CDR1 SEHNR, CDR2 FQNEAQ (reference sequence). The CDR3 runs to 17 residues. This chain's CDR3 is CASSLGFGGSLSYEQYF. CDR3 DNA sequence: TGTGCCAGCAGCTTAGGTTTTGGGGGCTCCTTATCCTACGAGCAGTACTTC.

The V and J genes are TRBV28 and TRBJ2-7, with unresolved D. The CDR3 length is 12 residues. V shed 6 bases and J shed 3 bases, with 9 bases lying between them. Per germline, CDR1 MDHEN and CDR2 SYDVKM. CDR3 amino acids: CASRNLGYEQYF. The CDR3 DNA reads TGTGCCAGCAGGAACCTAGGCTACGAGCAGTACTTC.

CDR3 amino acids: CASSTPLGLGSYNEQFF. The CDR3 DNA is TGTGCCAGCAGCACCCCGCTGGGGTTGGGCTCCTACAATGAGCAGTTCTTC. The chain couples TRBV11-2 to TRBJ2-1; D unclear. Germline CDR1 SGHAT, CDR2 FQNNGV. Trimming took off 5 bases at V and 0 bases at J, with 17 bases between the two ends. The CDR3 has 17 amino acids.

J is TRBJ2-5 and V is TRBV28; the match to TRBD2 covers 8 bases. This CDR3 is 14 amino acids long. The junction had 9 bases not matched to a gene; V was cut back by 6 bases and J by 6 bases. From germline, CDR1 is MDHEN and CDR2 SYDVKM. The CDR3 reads CASRLRLAGQTQYF. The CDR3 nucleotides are TGTGCCAGCAGACTCCGTCTAGCGGGCCAGACCCAGTACTTC.

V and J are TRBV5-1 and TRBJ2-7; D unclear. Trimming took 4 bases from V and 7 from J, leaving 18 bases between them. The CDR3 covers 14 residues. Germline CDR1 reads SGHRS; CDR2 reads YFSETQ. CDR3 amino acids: CASSPSSLSWEQYF. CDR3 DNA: TGCGCCAGCAGCCCGAGTAGTTTGAGTTGGGAGCAGTACTTC.

This CDR3 is CASSLDSVRNEQYF. In nucleotides, the CDR3 is TGCGCCAGCAGCCTCGACAGCGTGAGGAACGAGCAGTACTTC. This sequence joins TRBV5-1 and TRBJ2-7, with D possibly matching TRBD1 (5 bases). The CDR3 is 14 amino acids. The V and J ends lost 4 bases and 5 bases respectively, with 16 bases between them. The germline V gene has CDR1 SGHRS and CDR2 YFSETQ.

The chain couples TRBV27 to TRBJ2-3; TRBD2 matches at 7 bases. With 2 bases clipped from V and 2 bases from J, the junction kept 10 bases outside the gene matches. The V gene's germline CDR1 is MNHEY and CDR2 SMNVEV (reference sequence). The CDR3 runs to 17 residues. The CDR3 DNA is TGTGCCAGCAGTTTAACATCGCGGGAGCATCTCACAGATACGCAGTATTTT. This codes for CASSLTSREHLTDTQYF.

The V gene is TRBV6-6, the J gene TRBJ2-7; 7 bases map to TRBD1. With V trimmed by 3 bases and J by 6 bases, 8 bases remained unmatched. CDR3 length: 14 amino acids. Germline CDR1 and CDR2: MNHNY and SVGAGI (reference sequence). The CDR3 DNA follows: TGTGCCAGCAGTTATCACAGACAGGGCATCGAGCAGTACTTC. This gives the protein CASSYHRQGIEQYF.

CDR3 sequence: CASSFSVYEQYF. The DNA for the CDR3 is TGTGCCAGCAGTTTTAGTGTCTACGAGCAGTACTTC. The chain joins TRBV28 to TRBJ2-7; no clear D. This CDR3 is built from 12 residues. Trimming pared 3 bases from V and 3 bases from J, leaving 6 bases between. The germline CDR1 and CDR2 sequences are MDHEN and SYDVKM.

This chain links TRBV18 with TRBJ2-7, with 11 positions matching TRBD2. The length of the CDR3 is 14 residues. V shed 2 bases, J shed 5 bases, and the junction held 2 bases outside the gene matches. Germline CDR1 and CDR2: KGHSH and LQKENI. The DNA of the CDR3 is TGTGCCAGCTCACCAACTAGCGGGAGCAACGAGCAGTACTTC. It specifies CASSPTSGSNEQYF.

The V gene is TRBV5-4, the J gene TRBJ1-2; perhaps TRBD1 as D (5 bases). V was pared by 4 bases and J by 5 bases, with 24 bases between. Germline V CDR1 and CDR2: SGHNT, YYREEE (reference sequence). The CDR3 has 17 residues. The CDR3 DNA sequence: TGTGCCAGCAGCCCTGGGGAGGGCAGGGAGAGTTTGTATGGCTACACCTTC. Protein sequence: CASSPGEGRESLYGYTF.